Shown below are 29 T cell receptor beta chains from a single sample sequenced in a study of T-cell reconstitution after alpha-beta-depleted transplantation in children. TCRbeta library preparation incorporated unique molecular identifiers. TCRdb re-derived calls from the PCR reads in MiXCR, one entry per CDR3 protein. The repertoire holds some 840,000 distinct CDR3 sequences, with 16% as singletons. The source was PBMCs, mostly from graft donor cells, collected 360 days after TCRalphabeta/CD19-depleted stem cell transplant. Receptor source: a male patient younger than 18 who had a stem cell transplant for acute lymphoblastic leukemia, so the T cells may come from the graft donor.

This clonotype came up a few times. The V gene is TRBV18, the J gene TRBJ2-7; TRBD2 matches at 9 bases. J lost 2 bases, V lost 3 bases, and 8 bases had no gene match. Germline V lookup: CDR1 KGHSH, CDR2 LQKENI. The CDR3 consists of 16 residues. In DNA form, the CDR3 reads TGTGCCAGCTCACCGCGGGAGGGGCCTCACACCTACGAGCAGTACTTC. Translated, it gives CASSPREGPHTYEQYF.

The chain couples TRBV14 to TRBJ2-2; D perhaps matches TRBD2 (5 bases). CDR3 length equals 18 residues. CDR1 is SGHDN and CDR2 is FVKESK in the germline V gene. V gave up 1 base and J gave up 6 bases, with 21 bases separating them. CDR3 in amino acids: CASSQVVYGVGRAGELFF. CDR3 DNA: TGTGCCAGCAGCCAAGTGGTCTACGGGGTTGGACGTGCCGGGGAGCTGTTTTTT.

This clonotype was picked up a small number of times. J is TRBJ1-5 and V is TRBV5-1; possibly TRBD1 for D (5 bases). Trimming stripped 0 bases from V and 0 bases from J, with 13 bases between. CDR1 SGHRS and CDR2 YFSETQ come from the germline V gene. The CDR3 contains 17 residues. The CDR3 region is CASSLDLRGLSNQPQHF. Written as DNA, the CDR3 is TGCGCCAGCAGCTTGGACCTGAGGGGACTTAGCAATCAGCCCCAGCATTTT.

The genes are TRBV10-1 and TRBJ2-2, with D tentatively TRBD2 (6 bases). The CDR3 sequence is 13 residues long. V was shortened by 7 bases and J by 7 bases, with 13 bases between the two germline ends. Looked up from germline, CDR1 is WNHNN and CDR2 is SYGVQD (reference sequence). The CDR3 loop reads CASKEGLGGELFF. CDR3 nucleotide sequence: TGCGCCAGCAAAGAGGGACTTGGCGGGGAGCTGTTTTTT.

This clonotype was observed at least ten times. One end of the junction is discordant with germline, which a read error may explain. The chain combines TRBV29-1 with TRBJ2-3; TRBD2 agrees at 10 bases. Germline V CDR1 and CDR2: SQVTM, ANQGSEA. CDR3 size: 15 residues. CDR3 DNA sequence: TGCAGCGTTGAAGAGACTAGCGGGCGCACAAATACGCAGTATTTT. Translating it yields CSVEETSGRTNTQYF.

This clonotype has at least ten counts. The J gene is TRBJ2-5, the V gene TRBV6-5; D perhaps matches TRBD1 (6 bases). CDR3 length: 14 residues. Trimming took 2 bases from V and 2 from J, leaving 9 bases between them. Germline V gene lookup returns CDR1 MNHEY and CDR2 SVGAGI. The CDR3 bases are TGTGCCAGCAGTTACCCGGACAGTCAAGAGACCCAGTACTTC. Translation gives CASSYPDSQETQYF.

A few counts support this clonotype. This sequence joins TRBV27 and TRBJ2-1; D unclear. Germline V gene lookup returns CDR1 MNHEY and CDR2 SMNVEV (reference sequence). The CDR3 extends over 12 amino acids. The V and J ends lost 2 bases and 9 bases respectively, with 8 bases between them. The CDR3 here is CASSLIGGEQFF. DNA of the CDR3: TGTGCCAGCAGTTTAATAGGCGGTGAGCAGTTCTTC.

J is TRBJ2-1 and V is TRBV7-9, with 9 bases that match TRBD1. Germline V lookup: CDR1 SEHNR, CDR2 FQNEAQ (reference sequence). The CDR3 is 16 residues long. The V and J ends lost 3 bases and 7 bases, in that order; junction bases with no gene match: 10. The CDR3 nucleotides read TGTGCCAGCAGCTTTTCGGGACAGGGCATCAGGAATGAGCAGTTCTTC. Amino acid sequence: CASSFSGQGIRNEQFF. Full variable domain (missing parts from reference TRBV7-9 and TRBJ2-1): DTGVSQNPRHKITKRGQNVTFRCDPISEHNRLYWYRQTLGQGPEFLTYFQNEAQLEKSRLLSDRFSAERPKGSFSTLEIQRTEQGDSAMYLCASSFSGQGIRNEQFFGPGTRLTVL.

The J gene is TRBJ2-7, the V gene TRBV4-1; 8 bases line up with TRBD2. The CDR3 length is 17 residues. CDR1 and CDR2 (germline): MGHRA, YSYEKL. After removal of 0 bases from V and 0 bases from J, the junction contained 7 bases not matched to a gene. The DNA of the CDR3 is TGCGCCAGCAGCCAAGATCTGCGGGAGGAATTCTCCTACGAGCAGTACTTC. Translating gives CASSQDLREEFSYEQYF.

This chain joins TRBV4-1 and TRBJ2-5; the D call may be TRBD1 or TRBD2 (6 bases each). Trimming left V 1 base short and J 2 bases short, with 14 bases between. The CDR3 runs to 16 residues. Germline-derived CDR1 and CDR2 are MGHRA and YSYEKL. This CDR3 reads CASSQVRGLNQETQYF. The CDR3 nucleotides read TGCGCCAGCAGCCAAGTACGGGGGCTTAATCAAGAGACCCAGTACTTC.

This clonotype was counted a few times. V gene TRBV29-1 combines with J gene TRBJ1-5, with 7 bases matching TRBD1. The ends lost 6 bases at V and 5 bases at J; junction bases unmatched: 7. The CDR3 extends over 13 amino acids. Germline V CDR1 and CDR2: SQVTM, ANQGSEA. CDR3 protein: CSVGGQNHQPQHF. The CDR3 DNA sequence: TGCAGCGTGGGGGGACAGAACCATCAGCCCCAGCATTTT.

This clonotype was detected many times. The chain recombines TRBV7-2 with TRBJ1-5; D possibly corresponds to TRBD1 (5 bases). Germline values: CDR1 SGHTA, CDR2 FQGNSA. Trimming shortened V by 5 bases and J by 4 bases, and 9 bases separated the two germline ends. The CDR3 length is 13 residues. The CDR3 region is CASSVGLNQPQHF. CDR3 in DNA: TGTGCCAGCAGCGTGGGGCTTAATCAGCCCCAGCATTTT.

This clonotype has a handful of counts. The genes are TRBV11-2 and TRBJ2-5; D gene unclear. This CDR3 comprises 16 residues. Germline V lookup: CDR1 SGHAT, CDR2 FQNNGV. The V end lost 5 bases, the J end lost 1 base, and 17 bases lay between the germline ends. The CDR3 spells CASSDILRPGQETQYF. The DNA for the CDR3 is TGTGCCAGCAGCGACATACTAAGACCGGGCCAAGAGACCCAGTACTTC. The entire variable domain, with the rest obtained from reference TRBV11-2 and TRBJ2-5, is as follows: EAGVAQSPRYKIIEKRQSVAFWCNPISGHATLYWYQQILGQGPKLLIQFQNNGVVDDSQLPKDRFSAERLKGVDSTLKIQPAKLEDSAVYLCASSDILRPGQETQYFGPGTRLLVL.

In its sample, this clonotype was seen many times. V usage is TRBV29-1 and J usage is TRBJ2-5; D remains unclear. This CDR3 has 11 residues. V lost 0 bases, J lost 5 bases, and 4 bases lay in between. Per the germline V gene, CDR1 is SQVTM and CDR2 is ANQGSEA. This chain's CDR3 is CSVEDLETQYF. The CDR3 DNA reads as TGCAGCGTTGAAGATTTGGAGACCCAGTACTTC.

The rearrangement joins TRBV21-1 to TRBJ2-1; the DNA was not used to check the table's D call, TRBD2. TRBV21-1 is deemed a pseudogene. This CDR3 has 15 residues. CDR3: CASNLILVTYNEQFF. CDR3 bases: TGTGCCAGCAACCTGATACTAGTTACATACAATGAGCAGTTCTTC.

The rearrangement uses TRBV15 and TRBJ2-5; D gene uncertain. The CDR3 runs 15 residues. V was shortened by 1 base and J by 4 bases, with 13 bases between the two germline ends. Germline V gene data show CDR1 as LNHNV and CDR2 as YYDKDF (reference sequence). The CDR3 loop reads CATSRGGPMGETQYF. The CDR3 nucleotides are TGTGCCACCAGCAGAGGGGGTCCAATGGGAGAGACCCAGTACTTC. Supplemented by reference TRBV15 and TRBJ2-5, the full variable domain reads DAMVIQNPRYQVTQFGKPVTLSCSQTLNHNVMYWYQQKSSQAPKLLFHYYDKDFNNEADTPDNFQSRRPNTSFCFLDIRSPGLGDTAMYLCATSRGGPMGETQYFGPGTRLLVL.

The sample holds a few counts of this clonotype. The chain is built from TRBV15 and TRBJ2-5; weak D call: TRBD2 (6 bases). The ends were cut back, 0 bases at V and 5 bases at J, with 13 bases in the middle. The CDR3 is 15 residues long. Germline assignment: CDR1 LNHNV and CDR2 YYDKDF (reference sequence). DNA of the CDR3: TGTGCCACCAGCAGAGATCGCGGGATCCTCGAGACCCAGTACTTC. Encoded protein: CATSRDRGILETQYF. The variable domain in full, with the rest retrieved from reference TRBV15 and TRBJ2-5, is DAMVIQNPRYQVTQFGKPVTLSCSQTLNHNVMYWYQQKSSQAPKLLFHYYDKDFNNEADTPDNFQSRRPNTSFCFLDIRSPGLGDTAMYLCATSRDRGILETQYFGPGTRLLVL.

A single count supports this clonotype. The CDR3 coding sequence is TGCAGCGTTGAGGGAGGGGCTCCAGGCAATGAGCAGTTCTTC. Its protein product is CSVEGGAPGNEQFF. This chain uses TRBV29-1 with TRBJ2-1; 7 nucleotides agree with TRBD2. Unmatched junction bases numbered 8, after V lost 3 bases and J lost 6 bases. CDR1 and CDR2 from the germline V gene are SQVTM and ANQGSEA. The CDR3 extends over 14 amino acids.

This clonotype has a handful of counts. The chain combines TRBV7-6 with TRBJ2-1; 13 bases line up with TRBD2. Per the germline V gene, CDR1 is SGHVS and CDR2 is FNYEAQ. This CDR3 comprises 15 residues. The V segment lost 4 bases and the J segment 7 bases; nucleotides outside the gene matches: 4. CDR3 protein: CASSSGTSGMNEQFF. In DNA form, the CDR3 reads TGTGCCAGCAGCTCCGGGACTAGCGGGATGAATGAGCAGTTCTTC. The full variable domain, rest sourced from reference TRBV7-6 and TRBJ2-1, is GAGVSQSPRYKVTKRGQDVALRCDPISGHVSLYWYRQALGQGPEFLTYFNYEAQQDKSGLPNDRFSAERPEGSISTLTIQRTEQRDSAMYRCASSSGTSGMNEQFFGPGTRLTVL.

CDR3 nucleotide sequence: TGTGCCAACTCACAGGGGGCGTATGATGGCTACACCTTC. Its protein product is CANSQGAYDGYTF. The V gene is TRBV12-3 or TRBV12-4, the J gene TRBJ1-2; TRBD1 aligns across 9 bases. V was pared by 10 bases and J by 6 bases, with 9 bases of the junction left unmatched. The CDR3 consists of 13 residues.

The rearrangement joins TRBV12-3 or TRBV12-4 to TRBJ1-5; D possibly corresponds to TRBD1 (6 bases). V was pared by 5 bases and J by 3 bases, with 11 bases between. The CDR3 is 14 amino acids. The CDR3 sequence is CASSVGQHNQPQHF. The DNA of the CDR3 is TGTGCCAGCAGTGTCGGACAGCACAATCAGCCCCAGCATTTT.

This clonotype was observed a handful of times. The chain has TRBV29-1 and TRBJ2-7, with 7 bases lining up with TRBD1. The CDR3 is 12 amino acids. Trimming cost V 6 bases and J 0 bases; bases outside gene matches: 2. Looked up from germline, CDR1 is SQVTM and CDR2 is ANQGSEA. The CDR3 DNA sequence: TGCAGCGTGACAGGGACCTCCTACGAGCAGTACTTC. Amino acid sequence: CSVTGTSYEQYF.

V usage is TRBV7-8 and J usage is TRBJ1-5; possibly TRBD1 for D (5 bases). The V end was cut by 8 bases, the J end by 1 base, with 15 bases between. This CDR3 has 15 residues. The germline V gene encodes CDR1 SGHVS and CDR2 FQNEAQ. CDR3 coding DNA: TGTGCCAGCTCACGGGCGGGACGCAGCAATCAGCCCCAGCATTTT. It encodes CASSRAGRSNQPQHF.

The chain combines TRBV2 with TRBJ2-5; D is possibly TRBD2 (5 bases). V lost 8 bases to trimming and J lost 5 bases, with 24 bases between them. This CDR3 spans 16 amino acids. The germline V gene has CDR1 SNHLY and CDR2 FYNNEI. This chain's CDR3 is CASPPPVSVRGETQYF. Here the CDR3 DNA reads TGTGCCAGCCCACCTCCCGTTAGCGTCCGAGGGGAGACCCAGTACTTC. Complete variable domain (other parts from reference TRBV2 and TRBJ2-5): EPEVTQTPSHQVTQMGQEVILRCVPISNHLYFYWYRQILGQKVEFLVSFYNNEISEKSEIFDDQFSVERPDGSNFTLKIRSTKLEDSAMYFCASPPPVSVRGETQYFGPGTRLLVL.

This clonotype appeared many times. The genes are TRBV10-3 and TRBJ1-2, with TRBD1 identical over 8 bases. Trimming removed 7 bases from V and 6 bases from J; junction bases left unmatched: 10. The length of the CDR3 is 14 residues. Germline V lookup: CDR1 ENHRY, CDR2 SYGVKD. The CDR3, as DNA: TGTGCCATCACCTTGCAAGGGACAGGCGATGGCTACACCTTC. It specifies CAITLQGTGDGYTF.

This sequence joins TRBV20-1 and TRBJ2-2; D is undetermined. V was shortened by 3 bases and J by 7 bases, with 15 bases between the two germline ends. Germline V gene data show CDR1 as DFQATT and CDR2 as SNEGSKA (reference sequence). The CDR3 consists of 14 residues. The CDR3 region is CSASDGWTHGELFF. CDR3 in DNA: TGCAGTGCTAGCGACGGTTGGACCCACGGGGAGCTGTTTTTT.

In this sample, this clonotype turned up many times. The gene calls are TRBV27 and TRBJ2-7; D call uncertain. Germline loops: CDR1 MNHEY, CDR2 SMNVEV (reference sequence). The CDR3 is 13 amino acids. V gave up 4 bases and J gave up 2 bases, with 9 bases separating them. The chain's CDR3 is CASSYGGTYEQYF. As DNA, the CDR3 is TGTGCCAGCAGTTATGGCGGAACCTACGAGCAGTACTTC.

This clonotype was detected only a few times. The chain joins TRBV4-1 to TRBJ2-7; tentative D call: TRBD2 (5 bases). V was clipped by 4 bases and J by 4 bases, with 26 bases between them. CDR3 size: 18 residues. Germline V gene sequence: CDR1 MGHRA, CDR2 YSYEKL. CDR3 sequence (DNA): TGCGCCAGCAGCCCTCGGGGTGGCTTCTCGCCCAAGCGGTACGAGCAGTACTTC. It is translated as CASSPRGGFSPKRYEQYF.

Notes on this clonotype: A much bigger clone sits one base away, suggesting this may be a read error. The gene calls are TRBV5-4 and TRBJ2-5; 9 bases match TRBD1. Germline-derived CDR1 and CDR2 are SGHNT and YYREEE (reference sequence). This CDR3 has 14 residues. V lost 2 bases to trimming and J lost 4 bases; unmatched junction nucleotides: 3. Here the CDR3 reads CASSFRTGAETQYF. CDR3 sequence (DNA): TGTGCCAGCAGCTTCCGGACAGGGGCAGAGACCCAGTACTTC.